These 13 T cell receptor beta chains were sequenced from one sample in a study of T cell repertoires in cytomegalovirus infection. TCRdb re-called the reads through MiXCR, storing one row per CDR3 protein. In the table there are 100,000 to 150,000 distinct CDR3 sequences, 30% to 40% of which are singletons. These receptors have no identified antigens. This specimen was CD8+ T cells from cultured PBMCs, taken from culture after CMV antigen stimulation. Receptor source: a human donor in good health (CMV status not recorded). Some clones in this sample may be carry-over from other donors' samples.

The chain couples TRBV10-3 to TRBJ2-1; D not certain. Trimming took off 3 bases at V and 5 bases at J, with 8 bases between the two ends. This CDR3 spans 13 amino acids. The germline CDR1 and CDR2 sequences are ENHRY and SYGVKD. The CDR3 region has the DNA TGTGCCATCAGTGAAGTGGGGAACAATGAGCAGTTCTTC. Protein: CAISEVGNNEQFF.

The chain uses TRBV27 and TRBJ2-7; weak D call: TRBD1 (5 bases). The CDR3 consists of 15 residues. CDR1 and CDR2 from the germline V gene are MNHEY and SMNVEV (reference sequence). Trimming left V 0 bases short and J 4 bases short, with 13 bases between. This CDR3 is CASSLSGTGLYEQYF. The CDR3, as DNA: TGTGCCAGCAGTTTATCGGGCACAGGCCTGTACGAGCAGTACTTC.

This clonotype was observed a few times. The V and J genes are TRBV11-1 and TRBJ2-1, with D maybe TRBD2 (5 bases). The V end was cut by 3 bases, the J end by 6 bases, with 12 bases between. CDR3 length: 14 residues. The V gene's germline CDR1 is SGHAT and CDR2 FQDESV (reference sequence). The CDR3 protein is CASSLDWGVNEQFF. The CDR3 nucleotides are TGTGCCAGCAGCTTGGACTGGGGAGTCAATGAGCAGTTCTTC.

V gene TRBV10-3 combines with J gene TRBJ1-2, with 8 bases lining up with TRBD1. Germline CDR1 ENHRY, CDR2 SYGVKD. This CDR3 contains 15 residues. Germline trimming cut 5 bases from V and 4 bases from J; bases unmatched to any gene: 9. CDR3 sequence reads: CAISPQGAKPYGYTF. In nucleotides, the CDR3 is TGTGCCATCAGTCCTCAGGGGGCCAAGCCCTATGGCTACACCTTC.

This clonotype came up a few times. The J gene is TRBJ1-5, the V gene TRBV4-2; D gene ambiguous. Germline CDR1 and CDR2: LGHNA and YNFKEQ. The germline V and J ends were trimmed by 5 bases and 6 bases, with 14 bases remaining between them. The CDR3 is 14 residues long. CDR3: CASSITLGTQPQHF. The DNA for the CDR3 is TGTGCCAGCAGCATTACCTTAGGAACTCAGCCCCAGCATTTT.

The J gene is TRBJ1-5, the V gene TRBV4-3; 10 nucleotides line up with TRBD1. Looked up from germline, CDR1 is LGHNA and CDR2 is YSLEER. This CDR3 contains 18 residues. Trimming at V came to 5 bases and at J to 0 bases, leaving 10 bases not matched to a gene. In DNA form, the CDR3 reads TGCGCCAGCAGCTTTGACAGGGGGCTAGGGAATAGCAATCAGCCCCAGCATTTT. Its protein is CASSFDRGLGNSNQPQHF.

This clonotype was detected a few times. CDR3 region: CASSLSRRGTGPLSNTGELFF. The CDR3 DNA reads as TGCGCCAGCAGCTTGAGCCGAAGAGGGACAGGGCCCCTCTCGAACACCGGGGAGCTGTTTTTT. V gene TRBV5-1 combines with J gene TRBJ2-2, with 9 nucleotides matching TRBD1. The trim removed 1 base at V and 0 bases at J, leaving 16 bases unmatched. CDR1 is SGHRS, CDR2 YFSETQ, per germline. The length of the CDR3 is 21 residues.

The J gene is TRBJ2-3, the V gene TRBV7-9; 10 nucleotides agree with TRBD2. Germline lookup yields CDR1 SEHNR and CDR2 FQNEAQ (reference sequence). V trimming: 5 bases; J trimming: 2 bases; junction bases outside the gene matches: 7. This CDR3 is built from 16 residues. This chain's CDR3 is CASSVRLAGPTDTQYF. DNA of the CDR3: TGTGCCAGCAGCGTTAGACTAGCGGGTCCCACAGATACGCAGTATTTT.

This clonotype was counted only a few times. The chain joins TRBV7-6 to TRBJ2-3; unclear D gene. The CDR3 has 16 amino acids. The V end was cut by 1 base, the J end by 0 bases, with 11 bases between. CDR1 and CDR2 (germline): SGHVS, FNYEAQ. The CDR3 here is CASSLGPGPSTDTQYF. The CDR3 DNA follows: TGTGCCAGCAGCTTAGGGCCAGGCCCTAGCACAGATACGCAGTATTTT.

The V and J genes are TRBV14 and TRBJ1-2; D perhaps matches TRBD1 (5 bases). Between the trimmed V and J ends, which lost 1 base and 2 bases, there was a span of 8 bases. The germline V gene encodes CDR1 SGHDN and CDR2 FVKESK. This CDR3 has 14 residues. CDR3 nucleotides: TGTGCCAGCAGCCAAGGGGGCTCAAACTATGGCTACACCTTC. Protein product: CASSQGGSNYGYTF. Together with reference TRBV14 and TRBJ1-2, the CDR3 gives the full variable domain: EAGVTQFPSHSVIEKGQTVTLRCDPISGHDNLYWYRRVMGKEIKFLLHFVKESKQDESGMPNNRFLAERTGGTYSTLKVQPAELEDSGVYFCASSQGGSNYGYTFGSGTRLTVV.

There are a few counts of this clonotype. The chain couples TRBV27 to TRBJ2-7; TRBD1 might be the D (5 bases). Germline values: CDR1 MNHEY, CDR2 SMNVEV (reference sequence). V was trimmed by 1 base and J by 0 bases, leaving 13 bases between them. CDR3 length: 16 residues. The CDR3 nucleotides read TGTGCCAGCAGTTTATTTCCCCAGGGAAGCTCCTACGAGCAGTACTTC. This translates into CASSLFPQGSSYEQYF.

This clonotype was seen a few times. The rearrangement links TRBV7-2 to TRBJ1-2; D might be TRBD1 (6 bases). CDR3 length equals 12 residues. V gave up 5 bases and J gave up 9 bases, with 13 bases separating them. Germline assignment: CDR1 SGHTA and CDR2 FQGNSA. The CDR3 DNA is TGTGCCAGCAGCGACAGGTCAAATCGCTACACCTTC. This translates into CASSDRSNRYTF.

This clonotype occurred many times. The chain joins TRBV6-1 to TRBJ1-2; no firm D call. Germline CDR1 is MNHNS and CDR2 is SASEGT. This CDR3 is 12 amino acids long. V lost 10 bases and J lost 4, with 13 bases in between. The CDR3 loop reads CATTHRVYGYTF. The CDR3 DNA reads as TGTGCCACTACACACAGAGTCTATGGCTACACCTTC.